Listed below are T cell receptor beta chains from one sample, sequenced in a study of post-analysis software for immune sequencing data. Using its own MiXCR run on the PCR reads, TCRdb lists one record per CDR3 protein. Of about 540,000 distinct CDR3 sequences detected, 30% to 40% appear once; the ten largest clones hold under 7%. The specimen sequenced was blood. The receptors originated from a girl younger than 18 with multiple sclerosis. Each CDR3 is given with its conserved first and last residue. D genes are given only for firm matches. Clone size is stated in some rows and not others, as once, few, many or a class when expanded.

J | V | size | D | CDR3 | DNA
TRBJ1-5 | TRBV3-1 | NA | NA | CASSGGDRQPQHF | TGTGCCAGCAGTGGGGGGGATCGTCAGCCCCAGCATTTT
TRBJ2-7 | TRBV11-1 | many | NA | CASSLGRTPKWNPYEQYF | TGTGCCAGCAGCTTAGGGCGGACACCAAAGTGGAACCCCTACGAGCAGTACTTC
TRBJ2-1 | TRBV7-2 | NA | NA | CASSLAPSANEQFF | TGTGCCAGCAGCTTAGCGCCTAGCGCCAACGAGCAGTTCTTC
TRBJ1-2 | TRBV5-6 | NA | TRBD1 | CASSYDRANYGYTF | TGTGCCAGCAGCTATGACAGGGCTAACTATGGCTACACCTTC
TRBJ2-1 | TRBV21-1 | NA | NA | CASSKADRTPYNEQFF | TGTGCCAGCAGCAAAGCCGACAGGACCCCTTACAATGAGCAGTTCTTC
TRBJ2-7 | TRBV20-1 | NA | TRBD1 | CSAPGTVALYEQYF | TGCAGTGCCCCCGGGACAGTTGCCCTCTACGAGCAGTACTTC
TRBJ1-1 | TRBV6-5 | NA | TRBD1 | CASSYGGQGVTEAFF | TGTGCCAGCAGTTACGGGGGGCAGGGGGTGACTGAAGCTTTCTTT
TRBJ1-4 | TRBV6-5 | NA | NA | CASSDAATNEKLFF | TGTGCCAGCAGTGATGCAGCAACTAATGAAAAACTGTTTTTT
TRBJ2-4 | TRBV7-9 | NA | NA | CASSLVVNGRTPKNIQYF | TGTGCCAGCAGCTTAGTGGTAAACGGCAGGACTCCCAAAAACATTCAGTACTTC
TRBJ2-7 | TRBV29-1 | many | TRBD1 | CSVGQGWYEQYF | TGCAGCGTCGGACAGGGTTGGTACGAGCAGTACTTC
TRBJ2-5 | TRBV7-7 | few | NA | CASSPGNSGETQYF | TGTGCCAGCAGCCCTGGGAACTCGGGAGAGACCCAGTACTTC
TRBJ1-4 | TRBV5-5 | NA | NA | CASSPMDSLNEKLFF | TGTGCCAGCAGCCCTATGGACAGCCTTAATGAAAAACTGTTTTTT
TRBJ1-1 | TRBV27 | NA | TRBD1 | CASSPRGMNTEAFF | TGTGCCAGCAGTCCCAGGGGGATGAACACTGAAGCTTTCTTT
TRBJ2-5 | TRBV15 | many | NA | CATSRDHGGEQYF | TGTGCCACCAGCAGAGATCACGGAGGGGAGCAGTACTTC
TRBJ1-2 | TRBV9 | NA | NA | CASSVNGQGWDGYTF | TGTGCCAGCAGCGTAAATGGGCAGGGATGGGATGGCTACACCTTC
TRBJ2-1 | TRBV20-1 | NA | NA | CSASRPGRLINEQFF | TGCAGTGCTAGTAGGCCGGGAAGACTAATAAATGAGCAGTTCTTC
TRBJ1-1 | TRBV5-1 | NA | NA | CASSLGAGTEGFF | TGCGCCAGCAGCTTGGGGGCCGGGACTGAAGGTTTCTTT
TRBJ2-7 | TRBV20-1 | NA | TRBD2 | CSAIKRGEYEQYF | TGCAGTGCTATCAAGCGGGGAGAATACGAGCAGTACTTC
TRBJ1-5 | TRBV7-9 | NA | NA | CASSLMSGDSNQPQHF | TGTGCCAGCAGCTTAATGTCGGGGGATAGCAATCAGCCCCAGCATTTT
TRBJ2-3 | TRBV5-5 | NA | NA | CASSRPGPAGTDTQYF | TGTGCCAGCAGCCGGCCAGGGCCCGCGGGCACAGATACGCAGTATTTT
TRBJ2-5 | TRBV20-1 | NA | NA | CSARSRLVRYNEQYF | TGCAGTGCTAGATCTCGACTAGTCCGATACAATGAGCAGTACTTC
TRBJ2-4 | TRBV2 | NA | TRBD1 | CASWDRDRAGMAKNIQYF | TGTGCCAGCTGGGACCGGGACAGGGCGGGGATGGCCAAAAACATTCAGTACTTC
TRBJ2-1 | TRBV20-1 | NA | TRBD2 | CSIKRGGGAYNEQFF | TGCAGCATAAAAAGGGGCGGGGGGGCCTACAATGAGCAGTTCTTC
TRBJ2-4 | TRBV20-1 | NA | TRBD2 | CSAIAGGEAKNIQYF | TGCAGTGCTATTGCGGGGGGGGAAGCCAAAAACATTCAGTACTTC
TRBJ2-3 | TRBV7-8 | NA | TRBD2 | CASSPSGGHTDTQYF | TGTGCCAGCAGCCCTAGCGGGGGCCACACAGATACGCAGTATTTT
TRBJ2-7 | TRBV6-6 | NA | NA | CASSPRRASYEQYF | TGTGCCAGCAGTCCCCGTCGGGCCTCCTACGAGCAGTACTTC
TRBJ2-7 | TRBV21-1 | NA | NA | CASRITRTGNEQYF | TGTGCCAGCAGAATAACAAGGACAGGGAACGAGCAGTACTTC
TRBJ2-5 | TRBV5-5 | NA | TRBD2 | CASSPALERGSQENQYF | TGTGCCAGCAGCCCGGCGCTTGAGCGGGGGAGCCAAGAGAACCAGTACTTC
TRBJ2-7 | TRBV4-1 | few | TRBD2 | CASSLRVAGGLAYEQYF | TGCGCCAGCAGCCTCCGGGTAGCGGGGGGTCTCGCCTACGAGCAGTACTTC
TRBJ1-2 | TRBV29-1 | few | NA | CSGGSEGYGYTF | TGCAGCGGGGGGTCAGAAGGCTATGGCTACACCTTC
TRBJ1-4 | TRBV6-5 | NA | NA | CASSYRGLRQASANEKLFF | TGTGCCAGCAGTTACCGGGGGTTGAGACAGGCATCAGCTAATGAAAAACTGTTTTTT
TRBJ2-7 | TRBV29-1 | NA | NA | CSVDSGAPGGYEQYF | TGCAGCGTTGATTCGGGGGCGCCTGGGGGATACGAGCAGTACTTC
TRBJ1-3 | TRBV4-1 | NA | NA | CASSPPGTDNTIYF | TGCGCCAGCAGCCCTCCCGGGACTGATAACACCATATATTTT
TRBJ2-7 | TRBV5-1 | few | NA | CASSLSGTDLYEQYF | TGCGCCAGCAGCTTGTCTGGGACGGACCTCTACGAGCAGTACTTC
TRBJ2-7 | TRBV7-9 | few | NA | CARLEVPYEQYF | TGTGCCAGACTAGAAGTTCCCTACGAGCAGTACTTC
TRBJ1-1 | TRBV27 | few | NA | CASSPNMGTEAFF | TGTGCCAGCAGTCCTAATATGGGGACTGAAGCTTTCTTT
TRBJ2-7 | TRBV2 | NA | TRBD1 | CASGEVTWMGQDPYEQYF | TGTGCCAGCGGTGAGGTGACGTGGATGGGACAGGACCCCTACGAGCAGTACTTC
TRBJ1-2 | TRBV27 | few | NA | CASRTRDGLYGYTF | TGTGCCAGCAGAACCAGGGACGGACTCTATGGCTACACCTTC
TRBJ2-7 | TRBV7-8 | few | NA | CASSFGTNYEQYF | TGTGCCAGCAGCTTCGGGACAAACTACGAGCAGTACTTC
TRBJ1-1 | TRBV5-1 | few | TRBD1 | CASKYRQGSGTEAFF | TGCGCCAGCAAATATCGACAGGGAAGTGGCACTGAAGCTTTCTTT
TRBJ2-7 | TRBV5-1 | NA | TRBD1 | CASSWTGTGVSEQYF | TGCGCCAGCAGCTGGACCGGGACAGGGGTTAGTGAGCAGTACTTC
TRBJ2-3 | TRBV29-1 | NA | TRBD2 | CSVGRGGLDTQYF | TGCAGCGTTGGGCGGGGGGGCCTCGATACGCAGTATTTT
TRBJ2-1 | TRBV14 | NA | TRBD1 | CASNQVKGAWQFF | TGTGCCAGCAACCAAGTCAAGGGGGCTTGGCAGTTCTTC
TRBJ2-6 | TRBV20-1 | few | NA | CSARPQGTSGANVLTF | TGCAGTGCTAGGCCCCAGGGAACTTCCGGGGCCAACGTCCTGACTTTC